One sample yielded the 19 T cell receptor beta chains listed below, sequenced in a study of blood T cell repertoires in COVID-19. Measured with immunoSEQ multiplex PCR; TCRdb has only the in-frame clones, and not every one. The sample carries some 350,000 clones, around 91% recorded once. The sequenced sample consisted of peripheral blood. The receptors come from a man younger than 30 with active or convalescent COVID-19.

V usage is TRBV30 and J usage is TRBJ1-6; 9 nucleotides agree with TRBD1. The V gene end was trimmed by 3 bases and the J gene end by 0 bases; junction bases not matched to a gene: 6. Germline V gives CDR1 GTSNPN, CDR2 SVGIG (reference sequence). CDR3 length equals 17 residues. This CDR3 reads CAWSRGTGSSYNSPLHF. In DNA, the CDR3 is TGTGCCTGGAGCCGAGGGACAGGGAGCTCCTATAATTCACCCCTCCACTTT.

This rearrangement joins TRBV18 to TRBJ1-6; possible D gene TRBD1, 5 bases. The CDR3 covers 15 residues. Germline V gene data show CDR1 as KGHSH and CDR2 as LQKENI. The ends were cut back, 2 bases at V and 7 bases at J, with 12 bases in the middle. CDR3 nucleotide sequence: TGTGCCAGCTCACCAGGGGCAGTGGAAAATTCACCCCTCCACTTT. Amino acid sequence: CASSPGAVENSPLHF. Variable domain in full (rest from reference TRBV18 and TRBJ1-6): NAGVMQNPRHLVRRRGQEARLRCSPMKGHSHVYWYRQLPEEGLKFMVYLQKENIIDESGMPKERFSAEFPKEGPSILRIQQVVRGDSAAYFCASSPGAVENSPLHFGNGTRLTVT.

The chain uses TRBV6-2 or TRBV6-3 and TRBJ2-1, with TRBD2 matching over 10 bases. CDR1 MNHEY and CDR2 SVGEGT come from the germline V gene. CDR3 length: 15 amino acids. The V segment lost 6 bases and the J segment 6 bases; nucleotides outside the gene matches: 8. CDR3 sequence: CASSRRTSGSNEQFF. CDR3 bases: TGTGCCAGCAGCCGCCGGACTAGCGGTTCCAATGAGCAGTTCTTC.

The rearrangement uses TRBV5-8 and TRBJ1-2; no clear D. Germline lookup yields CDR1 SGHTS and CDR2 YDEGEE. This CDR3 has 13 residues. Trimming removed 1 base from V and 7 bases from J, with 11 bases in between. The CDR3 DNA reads TGTGCCAGCAGCTTGTACCGGTCCGCTGGCTACACCTTC. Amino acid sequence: CASSLYRSAGYTF.

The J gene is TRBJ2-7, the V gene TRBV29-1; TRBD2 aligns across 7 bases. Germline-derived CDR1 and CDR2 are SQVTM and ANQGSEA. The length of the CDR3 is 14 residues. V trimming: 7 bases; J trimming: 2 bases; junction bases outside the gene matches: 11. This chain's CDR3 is CSAGGMGRTYEQYF. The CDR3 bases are TGCAGCGCCGGGGGGATGGGGAGAACCTACGAGCAGTACTTC.

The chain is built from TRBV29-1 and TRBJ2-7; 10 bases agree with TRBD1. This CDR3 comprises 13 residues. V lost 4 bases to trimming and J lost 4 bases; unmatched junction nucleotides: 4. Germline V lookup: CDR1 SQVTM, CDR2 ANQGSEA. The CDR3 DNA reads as TGCAGCGTTGGACAGGGGGCAGGATACGAGCAGTACTTC. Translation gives CSVGQGAGYEQYF.

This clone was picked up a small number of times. CDR3 in amino acids: CASSSRPGTGYSPLHF. CDR3 bases: TGTGCCAGCAGCTCCCGCCCGGGGACAGGGTACTCACCCCTCCACTTT. The chain has TRBV9 and TRBJ1-6; TRBD1 aligns across 9 bases. The CDR3 is 16 residues long. Germline loops: CDR1 SGDLS, CDR2 YYNGEE. Losses at the gene ends were 4 bases for V and 10 bases for J; bases not matched to a gene: 12.

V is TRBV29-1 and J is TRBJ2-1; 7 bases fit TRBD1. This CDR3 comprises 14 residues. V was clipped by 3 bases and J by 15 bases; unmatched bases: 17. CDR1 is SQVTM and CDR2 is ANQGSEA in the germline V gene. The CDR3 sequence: CSVEGAQGDPPTFF. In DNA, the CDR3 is TGCAGCGTTGAGGGGGCCCAGGGGGACCCCCCCACGTTCTTC.

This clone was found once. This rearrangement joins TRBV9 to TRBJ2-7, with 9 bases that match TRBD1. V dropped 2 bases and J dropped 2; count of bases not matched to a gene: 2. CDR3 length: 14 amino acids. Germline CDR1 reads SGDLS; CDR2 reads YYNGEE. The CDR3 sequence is CASSVRDRAYEQYF. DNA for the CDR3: TGTGCCAGCAGCGTCCGGGACAGGGCCTACGAGCAGTACTTC.

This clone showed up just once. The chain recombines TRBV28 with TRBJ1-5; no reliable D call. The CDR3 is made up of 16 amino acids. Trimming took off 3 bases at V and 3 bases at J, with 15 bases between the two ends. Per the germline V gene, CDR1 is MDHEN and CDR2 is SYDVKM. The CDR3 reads CASSLVFGVTNQPQHF. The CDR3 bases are TGTGCCAGCAGTTTGGTTTTCGGGGTAACCAATCAGCCCCAGCATTTT.

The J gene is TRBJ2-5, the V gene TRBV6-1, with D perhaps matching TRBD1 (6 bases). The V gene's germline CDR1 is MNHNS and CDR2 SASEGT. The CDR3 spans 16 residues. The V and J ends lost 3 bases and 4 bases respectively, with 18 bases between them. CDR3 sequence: CASSERLTGRVETQYF. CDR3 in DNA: TGTGCCAGCAGTGAGCGACTGACAGGTCGCGTAGAGACCCAGTACTTC.

The CDR3 region is CAWSGTVMNTEAFF. The CDR3 DNA is TGTGCCTGGAGTGGGACAGTAATGAACACTGAAGCTTTCTTT. This chain uses TRBV30 with TRBJ1-1, with D maybe TRBD1 (6 bases). Looked up from germline, CDR1 is GTSNPN and CDR2 is SVGIG (reference sequence). V was shortened by 1 base and J by 0 bases, with 9 bases between the two germline ends. The length of the CDR3 is 14 residues.

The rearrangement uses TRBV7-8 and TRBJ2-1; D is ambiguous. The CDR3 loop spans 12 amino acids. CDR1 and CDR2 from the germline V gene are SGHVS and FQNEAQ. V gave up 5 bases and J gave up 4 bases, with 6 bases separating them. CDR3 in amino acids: CASSHSYNEQFF. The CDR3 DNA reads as TGTGCCAGCAGCCACTCATACAATGAGCAGTTCTTC.

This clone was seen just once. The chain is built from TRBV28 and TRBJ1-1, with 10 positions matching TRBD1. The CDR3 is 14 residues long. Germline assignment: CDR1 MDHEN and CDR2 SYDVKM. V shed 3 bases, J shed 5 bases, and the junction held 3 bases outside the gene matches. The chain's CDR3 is CASSFDRGRTEAFF. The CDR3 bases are TGTGCCAGCAGTTTCGACAGGGGGCGGACTGAAGCTTTCTTT.

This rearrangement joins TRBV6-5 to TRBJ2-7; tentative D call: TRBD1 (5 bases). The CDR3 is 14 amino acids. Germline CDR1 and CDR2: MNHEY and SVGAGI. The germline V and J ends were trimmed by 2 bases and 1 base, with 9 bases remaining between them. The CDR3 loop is CASSYGALSYEQYF. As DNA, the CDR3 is TGTGCCAGCAGTTACGGGGCGTTGTCCTACGAGCAGTACTTC.

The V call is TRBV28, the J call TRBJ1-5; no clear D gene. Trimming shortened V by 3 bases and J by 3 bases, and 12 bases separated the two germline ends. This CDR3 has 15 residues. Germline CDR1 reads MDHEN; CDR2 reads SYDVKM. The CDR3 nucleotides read TGTGCCAGCAGTTTCCCCTCCGGTTACAATCAGCCCCAGCATTTT. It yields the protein CASSFPSGYNQPQHF.

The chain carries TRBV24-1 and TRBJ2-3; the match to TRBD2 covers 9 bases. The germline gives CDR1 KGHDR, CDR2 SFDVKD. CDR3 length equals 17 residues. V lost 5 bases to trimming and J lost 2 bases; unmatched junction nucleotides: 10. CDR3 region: CATSVASGASSTDTQYF. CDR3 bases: TGTGCCACCAGTGTGGCTAGCGGGGCGTCTTCCACAGATACGCAGTATTTT.

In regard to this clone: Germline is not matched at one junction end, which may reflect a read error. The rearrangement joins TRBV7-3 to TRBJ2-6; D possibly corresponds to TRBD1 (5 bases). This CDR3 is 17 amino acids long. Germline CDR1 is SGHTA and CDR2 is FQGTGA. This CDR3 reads CASSLLGSSSGANVLTF. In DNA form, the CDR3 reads TGTGCCAGCAGCTTACTTGGCTCGAGCTCTGGGGCCAACGTGCTGACTTTC.

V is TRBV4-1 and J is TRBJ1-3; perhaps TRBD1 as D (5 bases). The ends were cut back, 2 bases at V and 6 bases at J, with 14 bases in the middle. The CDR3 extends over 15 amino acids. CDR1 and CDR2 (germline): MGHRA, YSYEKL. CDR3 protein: CASSQTTDRLNTIYF. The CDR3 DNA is TGCGCCAGCAGCCAAACCACAGACAGACTAAACACCATATATTTT.